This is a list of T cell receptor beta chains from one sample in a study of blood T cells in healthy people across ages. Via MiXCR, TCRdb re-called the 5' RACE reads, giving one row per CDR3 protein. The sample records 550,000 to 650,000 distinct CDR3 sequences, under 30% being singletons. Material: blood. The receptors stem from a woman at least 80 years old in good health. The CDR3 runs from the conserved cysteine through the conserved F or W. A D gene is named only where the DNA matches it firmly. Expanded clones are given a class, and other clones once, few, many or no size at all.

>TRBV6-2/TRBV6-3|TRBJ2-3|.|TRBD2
CASSYRRTSGGAFLKDTQYF
TGTGCCAGCAGTTACAGAAGGACTAGCGGGGGGGCCTTTTTAAAGGATACGCAGTATTTT
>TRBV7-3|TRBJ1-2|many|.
CASRTGLLGGYTF
TGTGCCAGCAGGACCGGTCTCTTAGGGGGCTACACCTTC
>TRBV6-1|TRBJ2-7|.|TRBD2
CASGETSGGTGFYNEQYF
TGTGCCAGCGGAGAGACTAGCGGGGGGACCGGGTTTTACAATGAGCAGTACTTC
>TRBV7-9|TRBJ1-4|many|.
CASSLGGEEKLFF
TGTGCCAGCAGCTTAGGAGGGGAGGAAAAACTGTTTTTT
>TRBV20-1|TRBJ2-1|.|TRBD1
CSAHRDSYNEQFF
TGCAGTGCCCACCGGGACAGCTACAATGAGCAGTTCTTC
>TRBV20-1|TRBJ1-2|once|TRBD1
CSVADRALRGYYGYTF
TGCAGTGTTGCGGACAGGGCACTCAGGGGTTACTATGGCTACACCTTC
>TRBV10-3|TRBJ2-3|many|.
CAIRGLSDTQYF
TGTGCCATCAGGGGACTTTCAGATACGCAGTATTTT
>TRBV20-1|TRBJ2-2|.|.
CSARYIDTGELFF
TGCAGTGCTAGATACATTGACACCGGGGAGCTGTTTTTT
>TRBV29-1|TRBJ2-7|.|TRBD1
CSVEAGGGYEQYF
TGCAGCGTTGAAGCAGGGGGCGGGTACGAGCAGTACTTC
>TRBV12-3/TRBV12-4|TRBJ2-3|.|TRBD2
CASRGGSSTDTQYF
TGTGCCAGCCGGGGGGGATCTAGCACAGATACGCAGTATTTT
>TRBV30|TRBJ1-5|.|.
CAWSGTGGLLSQPRHF
TGTGCCTGGAGTGGAACCGGAGGACTCCTCAGCCAGCCCCGGCATTTT
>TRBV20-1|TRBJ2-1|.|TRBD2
CSAPLDGRRNNEQFF
TGCAGTGCTCCCTTGGACGGGAGGCGTAACAATGAGCAGTTCTTC
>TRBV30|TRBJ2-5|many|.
CAWSAKETQYF
TGTGCCTGGAGTGCTAAGGAGACCCAGTACTTC
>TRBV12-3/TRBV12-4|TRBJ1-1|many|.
CASSLQGRLTEAFF
TGTGCCAGCAGTCTGCAGGGTAGGCTCACTGAAGCTTTCTTT
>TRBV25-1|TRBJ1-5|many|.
CASSEMGNQPQHF
TGTGCCAGCAGCGAGATGGGGAATCAGCCCCAGCATTTT